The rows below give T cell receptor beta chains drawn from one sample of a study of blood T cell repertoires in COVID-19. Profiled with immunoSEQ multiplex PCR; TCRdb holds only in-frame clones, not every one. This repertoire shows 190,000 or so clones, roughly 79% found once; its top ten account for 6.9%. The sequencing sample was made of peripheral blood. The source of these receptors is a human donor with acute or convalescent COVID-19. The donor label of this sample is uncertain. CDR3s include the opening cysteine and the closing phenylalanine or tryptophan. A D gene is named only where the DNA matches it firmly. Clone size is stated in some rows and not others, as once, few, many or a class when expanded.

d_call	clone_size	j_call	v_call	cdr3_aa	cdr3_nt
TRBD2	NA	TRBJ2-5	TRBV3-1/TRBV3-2	CASSQAGVGRETQYF	TGTGCCAGCAGCCAGGCGGGGGTCGGGAGGGAGACCCAGTACTTC
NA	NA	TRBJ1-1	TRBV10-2	CASSGQGGVNTEAFF	TGCGCCAGCAGTGGGCAAGGGGGGGTGAACACTGAAGCTTTCTTT
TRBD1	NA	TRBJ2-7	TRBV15	CATSRGGTGKGEQYF	TGTGCCACCAGCAGAGGAGGGACAGGGAAGGGGGAGCAGTACTTC
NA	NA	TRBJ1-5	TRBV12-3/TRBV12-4	CASSLSNHQPQHF	TGTGCCAGCAGTTTAAGCAACCATCAGCCCCAGCATTTT
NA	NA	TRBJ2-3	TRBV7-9	CASSLWGPDTQYF	TGTGCCAGCAGCTTGTGGGGGCCAGATACGCAGTATTTT
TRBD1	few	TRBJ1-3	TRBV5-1	CASSLDRAGNTIYF	TGCGCCAGCAGCCTGGACAGGGCTGGAAACACCATATATTTT
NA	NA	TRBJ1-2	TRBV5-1	CASSIGQTTAAGYTF	TGCGCCAGCAGCATCGGACAGACTACAGCAGCTGGCTACACCTTC
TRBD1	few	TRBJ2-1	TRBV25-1	CASSGDREYNEQFF	TGTGCCAGCAGTGGGGACAGGGAATACAATGAGCAGTTCTTC
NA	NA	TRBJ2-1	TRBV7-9	CASSVRGTGEANEQFF	TGTGCCAGCAGCGTGAGGGGAACGGGAGAGGCCAATGAGCAGTTCTTC
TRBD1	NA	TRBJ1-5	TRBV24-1	CATSDSDRGPGNQPQHF	TGTGCCACCAGTGATTCCGACAGGGGGCCGGGGAATCAGCCCCAGCATTTT
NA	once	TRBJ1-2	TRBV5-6	CASSLSSGLGYGYTF	TGTGCCAGCAGCCTATCCTCAGGGCTGGGCTATGGCTACACCTTC
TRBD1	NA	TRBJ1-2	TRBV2	CASSVRTGSDYGYTF	TGTGCCAGCAGTGTCCGGACAGGTTCTGACTATGGCTACACCTTC
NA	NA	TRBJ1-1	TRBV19	CASRDSGLNTEAFF	TGTGCCAGTAGGGACAGTGGGCTGAACACTGAAGCTTTCTTT
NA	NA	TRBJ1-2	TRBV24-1	CATPRTGLANYGYTF	TGTGCCACCCCCCGTACAGGGTTAGCTAACTATGGCTACACCTTC
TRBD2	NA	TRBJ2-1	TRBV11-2	CASSLELAGGLEQFF	TGTGCCAGCAGCTTAGAACTAGCGGGAGGGCTTGAGCAGTTCTTC
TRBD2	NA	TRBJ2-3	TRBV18	CASSRTSGRVTDTQYF	TGTGCCAGCTCAAGAACTAGCGGGAGGGTCACAGATACGCAGTATTTT
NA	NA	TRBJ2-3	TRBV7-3	CASSLGGARTDTQYF	TGTGCCAGCAGCTTAGGGGGGGCCCGCACAGATACGCAGTATTTT
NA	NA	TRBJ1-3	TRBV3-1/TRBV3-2	CASSQEVTPPSGNTIYF	TGTGCCAGCAGCCAAGAGGTAACACCCCCCTCTGGAAACACCATATATTTT
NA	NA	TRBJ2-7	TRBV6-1	CASSEAGTSSYEQYF	TGTGCCAGCAGTGAAGCGGGCACCAGCTCCTACGAGCAGTACTTC
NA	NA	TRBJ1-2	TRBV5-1	CASSLEQGGIYGYTF	TGCGCCAGCAGCTTGGAGCAGGGTGGGATCTATGGCTACACCTTC